Below, 14 T cell receptor beta chains from the same sample are listed, as sequenced in a study of blood T cell repertoires in COVID-19. TCRdb's table, derived via immunoSEQ multiplex PCR, lists solely in-frame clones and lacks some. The sample lists around 200,000 clones; about 90% were seen once. The sample was PBMCs or T cells enriched from blood (not recorded which). The source of these receptors is a man aged 30 to 39 who had recovered from COVID-19.

The chain has TRBV19 and TRBJ2-5; TRBD2 matches 15 bases. With 3 bases clipped from V and 4 bases from J, the junction kept 0 bases outside the gene matches. CDR1 is LNHDA, CDR2 SQIVND, per germline (reference sequence). The CDR3 covers 15 residues. CDR3 region: CASSMGLAGGETQYF. The CDR3 coding sequence is TGTGCCAGTAGTATGGGACTAGCGGGAGGAGAGACCCAGTACTTC.

The chain combines TRBV10-2 with TRBJ2-1, with D tentatively TRBD2 (6 bases). The CDR3 is 15 residues long. The germline V gene encodes CDR1 WSHSY and CDR2 SAAADI. V lost 0 bases and J lost 3, with 9 bases in between. For the CDR3, the DNA is TGCGCCAGCAGTGAGTCGGACTATAACTACAATGAGCAGTTCTTC. This gives the protein CASSESDYNYNEQFF.

The CDR3 nucleotides are TGTGCCAGCAGCGTATCCGGTTCTAATGAAAAACTGTTTTTT. Translated: CASSVSGSNEKLFF. This chain connects TRBV9 to TRBJ1-4; D is undetermined. The V and J ends lost 1 base and 3 bases respectively, with 7 bases between them. The CDR3 consists of 14 residues. Germline V gives CDR1 SGDLS, CDR2 YYNGEE.

The V gene is TRBV5-1, the J gene TRBJ1-3; D might be TRBD1 (5 bases). This CDR3 contains 17 residues. Germline assignment: CDR1 SGHRS and CDR2 YFSETQ. V gave up 4 bases and J gave up 0 bases, with 17 bases separating them. CDR3 loop: CASSLTPGLSSGNTIYF. CDR3 nucleotides: TGCGCCAGCAGCCTAACTCCGGGACTCAGCTCTGGAAACACCATATATTTT. The whole variable domain, filled in from reference TRBV5-1 and TRBJ1-3, reads KAGVTQTPRYLIKTRGQQVTLSCSPISGHRSVSWYQQTPGQGLQFLFEYFSETQRNKGNFPGRFSGRQFSNSRSEMNVSTLELGDSALYLCASSLTPGLSSGNTIYFGEGSWLTVV.

The CDR3 loop is CASSFTGGTTEAFF. CDR3 coding DNA: TGTGCCAGCAGCTTTACAGGGGGCACTACTGAAGCTTTCTTT. The chain uses TRBV7-2 and TRBJ1-1; 9 bases are a match to TRBD1. Trimming removed 3 bases from V and 5 bases from J; junction bases left unmatched: 4. The germline V gene has CDR1 SGHTA and CDR2 FQGNSA. The CDR3 covers 14 residues.

The chain is built from TRBV28 and TRBJ2-7; 7 nucleotides align to TRBD1. V was pared by 3 bases and J by 1 base, with 6 bases of the junction left unmatched. CDR3 length: 15 residues. CDR1 is MDHEN and CDR2 is SYDVKM in the germline V gene. For the CDR3, the DNA is TGTGCCAGCAGTTTCCCCCCGGACAGGTCCTACGAGCAGTACTTC. Translated: CASSFPPDRSYEQYF.

The rearrangement joins TRBV29-1 to TRBJ1-1; TRBD1 agrees at 7 bases. The CDR3 spans 13 residues. V lost 3 bases, J lost 7 bases, and 8 bases stayed unmatched. Germline V CDR1 and CDR2: SQVTM, ANQGSEA. CDR3 in amino acids: CSVEADRVDEAFF. The CDR3, as DNA: TGCAGCGTTGAGGCAGACAGGGTTGATGAAGCTTTCTTT.

This rearrangement joins TRBV2 to TRBJ2-5; D is undetermined. This CDR3 contains 13 residues. Deletions cut 4 bases from V and 1 base from J, with 7 bases between. Germline CDR1 and CDR2: SNHLY and FYNNEI. This CDR3 reads CASSGISQETQYF. In nucleotides, the CDR3 is TGTGCCAGCAGTGGTATTAGCCAAGAGACCCAGTACTTC.

The chain employs TRBV5-1 and TRBJ2-7; the match to TRBD2 covers 9 bases. With 3 bases clipped from V and 2 bases from J, the junction kept 3 bases outside the gene matches. Per germline, CDR1 SGHRS and CDR2 YFSETQ. The CDR3 sequence is 14 residues long. The CDR3 protein is CASSSTSGTYEQYF. The CDR3 coding sequence is TGCGCCAGCAGCTCGACTAGCGGCACCTACGAGCAGTACTTC.

J is TRBJ1-5 and V is TRBV4-2, with D possibly being TRBD1 (5 bases). Trimming removed 0 bases from V and 4 bases from J, with 7 bases in between. In germline, CDR1 is LGHNA, CDR2 YNFKEQ. This CDR3 has 14 amino acids. CDR3: CASSQDGGNQPQHF. In DNA form, the CDR3 reads TGTGCCAGCAGCCAAGACGGGGGGAATCAGCCCCAGCATTTT.

The rearrangement links TRBV21-1 to TRBJ2-7; the table assigns TRBD1, which was not confirmed against the DNA. TRBV21-1 is a pseudogene segment. The CDR3 consists of 19 residues. The CDR3 DNA sequence: TGTGCCAGCAGCAAAGGAGTTAAGAGACCGACAGGGAATGACTACGAGCAGTACTTC. Its translation: CASSKGVKRPTGNDYEQYF.

The chain couples TRBV27 to TRBJ1-1; no definite D call. Deletions cut 3 bases from V and 1 base from J, with 9 bases between. Per the germline V gene, CDR1 is MNHEY and CDR2 is SMNVEV (reference sequence). The CDR3 consists of 14 residues. CDR3 DNA sequence: TGTGCCAGCAGTTTGGAGGCTAGGAACACTGAAGCTTTCTTT. Protein product: CASSLEARNTEAFF.

This chain joins TRBV10-3 and TRBJ2-5; unclear D gene. This CDR3 has 15 amino acids. Trimming removed 2 bases from V and 4 bases from J, with 14 bases in between. Germline V gives CDR1 ENHRY, CDR2 SYGVKD. CDR3 protein: CAISENVDGSETQYF. The CDR3 DNA sequence: TGTGCCATCAGTGAGAATGTTGACGGGTCAGAGACCCAGTACTTC.

The chain couples TRBV5-6 to TRBJ1-1; the D gene is possibly TRBD1 (6 bases). V was cut by 4 bases and J by 0 bases, with 10 bases left in between. The length of the CDR3 is 14 residues. CDR1 and CDR2 (germline): SGHDT, YYEEEE. CDR3 DNA: TGTGCCAGCAGCGTGGGACAACTGAACACTGAAGCTTTCTTT. This translates into CASSVGQLNTEAFF.